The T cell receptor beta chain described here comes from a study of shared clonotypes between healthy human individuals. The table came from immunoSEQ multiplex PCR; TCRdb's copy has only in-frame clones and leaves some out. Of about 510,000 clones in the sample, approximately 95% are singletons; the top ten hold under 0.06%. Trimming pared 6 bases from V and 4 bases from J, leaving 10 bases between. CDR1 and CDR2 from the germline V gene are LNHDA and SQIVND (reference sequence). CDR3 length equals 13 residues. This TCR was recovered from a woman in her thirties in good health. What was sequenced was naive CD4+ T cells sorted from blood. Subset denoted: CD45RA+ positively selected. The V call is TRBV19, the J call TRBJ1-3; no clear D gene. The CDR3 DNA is TGTGCCAGTAGGGGGTTTTCCGGAAACACCATATATTTT. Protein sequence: CASRGFSGNTIYF.